This T cell receptor beta chain derives from a study of shared clonotypes between healthy human individuals. Points on this clone: The antigen remains unidentified. The same CDR3 is also encoded by other DNA sequences in this sample.

Deep-level assay runs were performed. As handled by the study authors: Junction-only immunoSEQ data arrived without quality scores, meaning filtering differed. Clones were read by immunoSEQ multiplex PCR, and TCRdb kept only the in-frame ones, dropping some. V, J and clone size are those of that table, while D and trimming were read from the DNA. The sample has around 2,000,000 clones, 85% to 95% seen once; the top ten hold 0.13%. This CDR3 spans 16 amino acids. Losses at the gene ends were 0 bases for V and 3 bases for J; bases not matched to a gene: 4. Per the germline V gene, CDR1 is SGHRS and CDR2 is YFSETQ. Study-wide points: Clonotypes shared by all four donors outscored non-shared clonotypes in generation probability. Rarefaction showed that sequencing of sorted subsets was incomplete (despite large depth).

Sequenced material: naive CD4+ T cells sorted from blood. Subset described: CD45RA+ positively selected. The sequence was collected from a man in his late teens or twenties in good health. The gene calls are TRBV5-1 and TRBJ2-3, with 10 bases aligning to TRBD1. DNA of the CDR3: TGCGCCAGCAGCTTGGGGGGACAGGGGAGTACAGATACGCAGTATTTT. Translation gives CASSLGGQGSTDTQYF.